These 10 T cell receptor beta chains came from one sample sequenced in a study of cytomegalovirus exposure and HLA in healthy donors. The PCR employed 60 Vbeta primers together with 13 Jbeta primers. Here immunoSEQ multiplex PCR was the method, and the copy in TCRdb shows in-frame clones only, minus some. Of fewer than 140,000 clones listed, under 80% were seen once; the top ten hold roughly 6%. The sample consisted of PBMCs. The receptors were sampled from a woman between 45 and 60 years old in good health and CMV-seropositive.

The table lists this clone with a few counts. A far larger clone is one nucleotide away, so this likely arose from a read error. The sample holds other DNA sequences that translate to the same CDR3. The V gene is TRBV13, the J gene TRBJ2-7; 10 nucleotides agree with TRBD2. Germline lookup yields CDR1 PRHDT and CDR2 FYEKMQ (reference sequence). The CDR3 totals 14 residues. The CDR3 DNA reads as TGTGCCAGCAGAGAAGCGGGGGGGCTCTACGAGCAGTATTTC. The encoded protein is CASREAGGLYEQYF.

As DNA, the CDR3 is TGTGCCAGCAGCTTATGGCCTGAAGCTTTCTTT. Its protein product is CASSLWPEAFF. The chain combines TRBV7-2 with TRBJ1-1; no definite D call. The ends were cut back, 2 bases at V and 6 bases at J, with 4 bases in the middle. This CDR3 is built from 11 residues. Germline-derived CDR1 and CDR2 are SGHTA and FQGNSA.

This sequence joins TRBV28 and TRBJ1-2; D might be TRBD1 (6 bases). This CDR3 has 17 residues. The germline gives CDR1 MDHEN, CDR2 SYDVKM. Trimming took off 3 bases at V and 2 bases at J, with 19 bases between the two ends. In DNA, the CDR3 is TGTGCCAGCAGTTTTTTTCGTTGGGACAAGGGGAACTATGGCTACACCTTC. Protein product: CASSFFRWDKGNYGYTF.

The chain is built from TRBV12-5 and TRBJ1-6, with 8 bases fitting TRBD1. V lost 7 bases, J lost 10 bases, and 12 bases stayed unmatched. This CDR3 contains 15 residues. Germline V gives CDR1 LGHNT, CDR2 FRNRAP. The CDR3 loop reads CASALRDRGRSPLHF. CDR3 sequence (DNA): TGTGCTAGTGCCCTTAGAGACAGGGGACGCTCACCCCTCCACTTT.

This chain joins TRBV28 and TRBJ2-6; 7 nucleotides line up with TRBD2. The CDR3 sequence is 18 residues long. After removal of 8 bases from V and 6 bases from J, the junction contained 19 bases not matched to a gene. CDR1 is MDHEN, CDR2 SYDVKM, per germline. The CDR3, as DNA: TGTGCCAGCTGGACTAGAGGGAATCTGGGGCCTGAGGCCAACGTCCTGACTTTC. Its translation is CASWTRGNLGPEANVLTF.

The chain recombines TRBV21-1 with TRBJ2-6; no check of the table's D call, TRBD2, against the DNA was made. TRBV21-1 is termed a pseudogene. The CDR3 runs 18 residues. The CDR3 DNA sequence: TGTGCCAGCAGCAAAGGGGTAGGAGGGTCTTGTGGGGCCAACGTCCTGACTTTC. It encodes CASSKGVGGSCGANVLTF.

This chain uses TRBV6-5 with TRBJ1-2, with D hard to call. Germline values: CDR1 MNHEY, CDR2 SVGAGI. V lost 0 bases and J 8 bases, leaving 16 bases between the germline ends. The CDR3 covers 15 residues. This CDR3 is CASSYSRGSAGGYTF. The CDR3 DNA is TGTGCCAGCAGTTACTCCCGAGGTTCAGCCGGAGGCTACACCTTC.

Concerning this clone itself: Mismatch with germline at one junction end may stem from a read error. The V and J genes are TRBV7-9 and TRBJ1-1; TRBD1 matches at 7 bases. This CDR3 spans 15 amino acids. Per germline, CDR1 SEHNR and CDR2 FQNEAQ (reference sequence). CDR3 in amino acids: CSSSFTTGWTTEAFF. CDR3 coding DNA: TGTTCCAGCAGCTTTACGACAGGGTGGACCACTGAAGCTTTCTTT.

The V and J genes are TRBV9 and TRBJ2-2; D is uncertain. Trimming removed 0 bases from V and 4 bases from J, with 10 bases in between. The germline V gene encodes CDR1 SGDLS and CDR2 YYNGEE. This CDR3 is 15 amino acids long. The CDR3 protein is CASSVARHGTGELFF. DNA for the CDR3: TGTGCCAGCAGCGTAGCTCGCCACGGCACCGGGGAGCTGTTTTTT.

CDR3 in amino acids: CASSPQMDSSSYEQYF. The CDR3 nucleotides are TGTGCCAGCAGCCCGCAAATGGACAGTAGCTCCTACGAGCAGTACTTC. The chain joins TRBV7-2 to TRBJ2-7, with D maybe TRBD1 (6 bases). This CDR3 has 16 amino acids. Germline assignment: CDR1 SGHTA and CDR2 FQGNSA. V lost 5 bases and J 0 bases, leaving 17 bases between the germline ends.